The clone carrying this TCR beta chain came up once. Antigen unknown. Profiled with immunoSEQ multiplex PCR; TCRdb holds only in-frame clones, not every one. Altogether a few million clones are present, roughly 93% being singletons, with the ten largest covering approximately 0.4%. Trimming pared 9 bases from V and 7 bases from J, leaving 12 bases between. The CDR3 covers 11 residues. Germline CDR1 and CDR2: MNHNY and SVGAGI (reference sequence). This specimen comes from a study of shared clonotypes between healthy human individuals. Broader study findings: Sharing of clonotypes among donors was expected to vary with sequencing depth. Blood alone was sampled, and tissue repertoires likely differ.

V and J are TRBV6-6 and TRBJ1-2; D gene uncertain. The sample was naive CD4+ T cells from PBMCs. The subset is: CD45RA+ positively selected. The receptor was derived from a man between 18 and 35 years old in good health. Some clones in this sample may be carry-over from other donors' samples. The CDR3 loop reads CASYWEVGYTF. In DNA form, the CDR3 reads TGTGCCAGTTATTGGGAGGTTGGCTACACCTTC.